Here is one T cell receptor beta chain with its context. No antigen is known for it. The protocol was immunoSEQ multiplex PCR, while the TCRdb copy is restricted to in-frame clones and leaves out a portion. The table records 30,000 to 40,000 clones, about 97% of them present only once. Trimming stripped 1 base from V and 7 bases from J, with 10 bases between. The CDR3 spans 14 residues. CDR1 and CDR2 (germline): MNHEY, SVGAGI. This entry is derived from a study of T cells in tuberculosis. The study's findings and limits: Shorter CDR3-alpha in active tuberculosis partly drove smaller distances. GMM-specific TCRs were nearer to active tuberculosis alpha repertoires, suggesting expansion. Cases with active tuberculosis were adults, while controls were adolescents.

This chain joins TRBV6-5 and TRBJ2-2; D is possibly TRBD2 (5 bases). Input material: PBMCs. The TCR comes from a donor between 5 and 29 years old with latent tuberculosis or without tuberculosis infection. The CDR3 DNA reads TGTGCCAGCAGTTACTACCGGGATGGCGGGGAGCTGTTTTTT. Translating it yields CASSYYRDGGELFF.